This section outlines one T cell receptor beta chain sequence together with its context. One entry per CDR3 protein, called by TCRdb with MiXCR from the RT-PCR reads. Found here are approximately 200,000 distinct CDR3 sequences, 35% to 45% of them singletons; the top ten hold around a tenth. The V gene end was trimmed by 4 bases and the J gene end by 5 bases; junction bases not matched to a gene: 6. This CDR3 has 15 residues. The germline CDR1 and CDR2 sequences are SGHRS and YFSETQ. The source of the sample is a study of patients and donors after allogeneic stem cell transplantation. This receptor was identified in a human donor who was either an allogeneic HSCT recipient or a stem cell or donor lymphocyte infusion donor (not recorded which). It is not recorded whose cells these are; they may come from a transplant donor. The J gene is TRBJ2-2, the V gene TRBV5-1, with 9 positions matching TRBD1. The sequenced sample was blood, either unsorted or a sorted T cell fraction (not recorded which). The CDR3 coding sequence is TGCGCCAGCAGCCTCCGGGACAGGGCAACCGGGGAGCTGTTTTTT. Protein sequence: CASSLRDRATGELFF.